This record concerns one TCR beta chain sequence. Donors ranged from about 6 to 95 years old and were healthy Caucasians in Russia. V lost 4 bases and J lost 8; bases outside the gene matches: 13. This CDR3 is built from 16 residues. The germline CDR1 and CDR2 sequences are MNHEY and SVGEGT. The entry originates in a study of blood T cells in healthy people across ages. A sample-barcoded 5' primer and a J-beta primer mix were used in a second PCR of about 7 to 12 cycles. No fewer than 3 million CDR3-containing paired-end reads came from each sample. TCRdb passed the 5' RACE reads through MiXCR, listing each CDR3 protein once. The sample holds some 760,000 distinct CDR3 sequences, approximately 25% seen once. These data were also reused for a study on T cells of mothers and their children. That paper states: Reads obtained per mother exceeded 10 million TCR beta CDR3 reads, with several million obtained per child. The overlap seen between related mothers and children slightly exceeded that of unrelated pairs, though not significantly.

The clonotype comes from a boy under 18 in good health. The sequencing sample was made of blood. J is TRBJ2-4 and V is TRBV6-2 or TRBV6-3; 8 bases fit TRBD1. The CDR3 spells CASSSLFDRGRDIQYF. The DNA for the CDR3 is TGTGCCAGCAGTTCCCTTTTCGACAGGGGCAGGGACATTCAGTACTTC.